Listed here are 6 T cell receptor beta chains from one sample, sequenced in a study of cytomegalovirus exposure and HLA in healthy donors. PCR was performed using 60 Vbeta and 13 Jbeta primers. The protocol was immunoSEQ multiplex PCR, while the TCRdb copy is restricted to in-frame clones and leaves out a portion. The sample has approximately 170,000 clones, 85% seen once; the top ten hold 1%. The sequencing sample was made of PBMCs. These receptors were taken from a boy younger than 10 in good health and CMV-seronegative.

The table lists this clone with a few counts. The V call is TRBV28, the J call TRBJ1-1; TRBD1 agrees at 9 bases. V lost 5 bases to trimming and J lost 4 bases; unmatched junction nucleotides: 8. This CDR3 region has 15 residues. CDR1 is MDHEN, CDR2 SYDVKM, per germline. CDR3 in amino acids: CASSARRGQGTEAFF. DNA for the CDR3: TGTGCCAGCAGTGCGCGTAGGGGACAGGGCACTGAAGCTTTCTTT. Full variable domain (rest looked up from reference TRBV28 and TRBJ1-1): DVKVTQSSRYLVKRTGEKVFLECVQDMDHENMFWYRQDPGLGLRLIYFSYDVKMKEKGDIPEGYSVSREKKERFSLILESASTNQTSMYLCASSARRGQGTEAFFGQGTRLTVV.

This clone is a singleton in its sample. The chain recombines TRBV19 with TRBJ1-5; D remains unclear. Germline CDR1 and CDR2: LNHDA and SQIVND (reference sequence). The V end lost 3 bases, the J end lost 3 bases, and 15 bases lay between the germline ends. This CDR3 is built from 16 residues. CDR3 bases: TGTGCCAGTAGTATGGAGGGCCGGAAATACAATCAGCCCCAGCATTTT. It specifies CASSMEGRKYNQPQHF.

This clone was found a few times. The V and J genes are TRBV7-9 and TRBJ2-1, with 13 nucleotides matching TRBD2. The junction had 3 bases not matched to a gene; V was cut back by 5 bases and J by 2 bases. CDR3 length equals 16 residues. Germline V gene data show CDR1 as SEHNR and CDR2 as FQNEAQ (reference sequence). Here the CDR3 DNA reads TGTGCCAGCAGCGATACTAGCGGGGGGGCCTACAATGAGCAGTTCTTC. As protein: CASSDTSGGAYNEQFF.

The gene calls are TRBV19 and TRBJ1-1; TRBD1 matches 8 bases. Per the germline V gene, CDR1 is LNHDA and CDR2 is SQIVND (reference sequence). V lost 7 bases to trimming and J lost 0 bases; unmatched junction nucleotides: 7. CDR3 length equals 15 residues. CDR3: CASTRQGYLNTEAFF. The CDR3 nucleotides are TGTGCCAGTACGAGACAGGGGTACCTGAACACTGAAGCTTTCTTT.

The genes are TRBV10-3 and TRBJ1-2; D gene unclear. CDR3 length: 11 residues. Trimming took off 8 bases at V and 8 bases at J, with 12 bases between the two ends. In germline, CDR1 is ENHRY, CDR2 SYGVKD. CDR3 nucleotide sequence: TGTGCCATCCAAGAAAGAGTGGGCTACACCTTC. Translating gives CAIQERVGYTF.

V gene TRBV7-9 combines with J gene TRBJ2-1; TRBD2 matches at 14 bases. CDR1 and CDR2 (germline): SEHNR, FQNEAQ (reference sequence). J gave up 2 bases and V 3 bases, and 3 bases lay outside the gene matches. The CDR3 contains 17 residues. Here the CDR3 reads CASSLGLAGVPYNEQFF. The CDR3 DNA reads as TGTGCCAGCAGCTTGGGACTAGCGGGAGTCCCCTACAATGAGCAGTTCTTC.